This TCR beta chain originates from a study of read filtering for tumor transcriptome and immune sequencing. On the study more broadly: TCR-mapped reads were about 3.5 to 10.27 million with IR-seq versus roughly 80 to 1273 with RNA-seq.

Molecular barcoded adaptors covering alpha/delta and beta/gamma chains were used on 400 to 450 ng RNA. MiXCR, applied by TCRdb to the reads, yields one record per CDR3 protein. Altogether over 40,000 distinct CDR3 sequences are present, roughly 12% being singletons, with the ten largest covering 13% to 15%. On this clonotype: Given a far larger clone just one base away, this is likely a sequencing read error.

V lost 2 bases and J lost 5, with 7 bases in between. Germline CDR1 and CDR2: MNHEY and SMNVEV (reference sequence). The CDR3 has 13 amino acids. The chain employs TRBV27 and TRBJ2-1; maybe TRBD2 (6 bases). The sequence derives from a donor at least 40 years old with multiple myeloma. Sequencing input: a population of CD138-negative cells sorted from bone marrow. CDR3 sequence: CASSLVADNEQFF. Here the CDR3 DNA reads TGTGCCAGCAGTTTAGTAGCGGACAATGAGCAGTTCTTC.